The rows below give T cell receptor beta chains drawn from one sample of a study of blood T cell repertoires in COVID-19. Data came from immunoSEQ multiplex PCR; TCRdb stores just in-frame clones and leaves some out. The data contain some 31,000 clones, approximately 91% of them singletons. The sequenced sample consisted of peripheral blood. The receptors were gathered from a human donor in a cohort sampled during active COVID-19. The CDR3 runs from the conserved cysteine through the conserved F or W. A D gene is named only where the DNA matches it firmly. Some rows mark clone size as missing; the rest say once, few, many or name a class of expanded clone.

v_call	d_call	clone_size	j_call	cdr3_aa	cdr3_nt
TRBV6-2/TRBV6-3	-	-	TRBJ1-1	CASSNSRGVAEAFF	TGTGCCAGCAGTAACAGCAGGGGAGTCGCTGAAGCTTTCTTT
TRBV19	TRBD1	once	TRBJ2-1	CASGTGTGANEQFF	TGTGCCAGCGGAACCGGGACAGGGGCAAATGAGCAGTTCTTC
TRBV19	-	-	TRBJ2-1	CASSIRETYNEQFF	TGTGCCAGTAGTATCCGGGAGACATACAATGAGCAGTTCTTC
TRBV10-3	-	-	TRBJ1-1	CAISGGLTEAFF	TGTGCCATCAGTGGTGGACTCACTGAAGCTTTCTTT
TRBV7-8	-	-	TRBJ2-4	CASSPIRGGNIQYF	TGTGCCAGCAGCCCCATTAGAGGAGGGAACATTCAGTACTTC
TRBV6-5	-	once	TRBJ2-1	CASSYRQGLYNEQFF	TGTGCCAGCAGTTACCGCCAGGGACTGTACAATGAGCAGTTCTTC
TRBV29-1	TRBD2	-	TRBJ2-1	CSVGQGGRAYNEQFF	TGCAGCGTGGGCCAGGGCGGGAGGGCCTACAATGAGCAGTTCTTC
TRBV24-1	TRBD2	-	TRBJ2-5	CATSDPIAGEFGQETQYF	TGTGCCACCAGTGATCCGATAGCGGGAGAGTTTGGCCAAGAGACCCAGTACTTC
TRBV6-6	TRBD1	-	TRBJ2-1	CASSPPTGYEQFF	TGTGCCAGCAGTCCCCCGACAGGGTATGAGCAGTTCTTC
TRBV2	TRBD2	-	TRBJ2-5	CASSDREGETQYF	TGTGCCAGCAGTGACCGGGAGGGAGAGACCCAGTACTTC
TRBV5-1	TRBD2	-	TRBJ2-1	CASSFMTSGRGNEQFF	TGCGCCAGCAGCTTTATGACTAGCGGGAGAGGCAATGAGCAGTTCTTC
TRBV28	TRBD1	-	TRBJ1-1	CASSPTGVTEAFF	TGTGCCAGCAGTCCGACAGGGGTAACTGAAGCTTTCTTT
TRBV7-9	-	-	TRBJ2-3	CASSSIGGTDTQYF	TGTGCCAGCAGCTCCATCGGGGGCACAGATACGCAGTATTTT
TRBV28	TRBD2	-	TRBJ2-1	CAILTSGRGDEQFF	TGTGCCATCCTTACTAGCGGGAGAGGGGATGAGCAGTTCTTC
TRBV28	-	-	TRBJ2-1	CASSYGSQDIRDEQFF	TGTGCCAGCAGTTACGGCTCCCAGGACATTCGGGATGAGCAGTTCTTC
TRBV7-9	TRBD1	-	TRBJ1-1	CASSRDSLMNTEAFF	TGTGCCAGCAGCCGGGACAGCCTCATGAACACTGAAGCTTTCTTT
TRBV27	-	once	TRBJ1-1	CASSFREGTEAFF	TGTGCCAGCAGTTTTCGGGAGGGGACTGAAGCTTTCTTT
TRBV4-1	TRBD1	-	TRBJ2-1	CASSQLGQGQLSTVQFF	TGCGCCAGCAGCCAACTCGGACAGGGTCAATTATCGACCGTGCAGTTCTTC
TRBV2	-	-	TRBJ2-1	CASSGGLNDDVEQFF	TGTGCCAGCAGTGGCGGACTAAACGATGATGTTGAGCAGTTCTTC
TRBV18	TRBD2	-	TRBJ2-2	CASSPSTSGRAGELFF	TGTGCCAGCTCACCCTCGACTAGCGGGAGGGCCGGGGAGCTGTTTTTT
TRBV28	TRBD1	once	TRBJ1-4	CASRPTGRNEKLFF	TGTGCCAGCAGACCGACAGGGCGGAATGAAAAACTGTTTTTT
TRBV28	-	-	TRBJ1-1	CASRNTDGGTEAFF	TGTGCCAGCAGAAATACGGACGGGGGGACTGAAGCTTTCTTT
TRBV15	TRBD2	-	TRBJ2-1	CATSREGPNSGRYNEQFF	TGTGCCACCAGCAGAGAAGGGCCTAACAGCGGGAGATACAATGAGCAGTTCTTC
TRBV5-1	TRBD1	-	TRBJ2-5	CASSLKGTGYETQYF	TGCGCCAGCAGCTTGAAAGGGACAGGGTATGAGACCCAGTACTTC
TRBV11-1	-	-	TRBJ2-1	CASSPNVNRLGNEQFF	TGTGCCAGCAGCCCTAATGTAAACAGGCTAGGCAATGAGCAGTTCTTC
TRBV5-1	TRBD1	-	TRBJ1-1	CASRTGNMNTEAFF	TGCGCCAGCAGGACAGGGAACATGAACACTGAAGCTTTCTTT
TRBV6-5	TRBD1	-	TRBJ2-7	CASNRGNEQYF	TGTGCCAGCAACAGGGGGAACGAGCAGTACTTC
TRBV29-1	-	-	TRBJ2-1	CSVGSLSYNEQFF	TGCAGCGTTGGCAGTCTCTCCTACAATGAGCAGTTCTTC
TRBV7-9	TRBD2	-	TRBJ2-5	CASSLGLTSGVGETQYF	TGTGCCAGCAGCTTAGGATTAACTAGCGGGGTTGGGGAGACCCAGTACTTC
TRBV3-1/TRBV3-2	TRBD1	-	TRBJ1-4	CASSQGDSLFF	TGTGCCAGCAGCCAAGGGGACAGCCTGTTTTTT
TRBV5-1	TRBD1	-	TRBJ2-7	CASSLEPGGTYEQYF	TGCGCCAGCAGCTTGGAGCCAGGGGGAACCTACGAGCAGTACTTC
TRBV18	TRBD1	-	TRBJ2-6	CASSRQGSSGANVLTF	TGTGCCAGCTCAAGACAGGGTTCCTCTGGGGCCAACGTCCTGACTTTC
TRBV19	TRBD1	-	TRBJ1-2	CASMWTGEIYGYTF	TGTGCCAGTATGTGGACAGGGGAGATCTATGGCTACACCTTC
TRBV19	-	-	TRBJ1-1	CASSTRAGAEAFF	TGTGCCAGTAGTACCAGGGCGGGGGCTGAAGCTTTCTTT
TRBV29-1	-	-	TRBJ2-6	CSVDDNTGANVLTF	TGCAGCGTCGACGACAATACTGGGGCCAACGTCCTGACTTTC
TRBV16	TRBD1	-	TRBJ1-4	CASSQPGGTNEKLFF	TGTGCCAGCAGCCAGCCAGGGGGGACTAATGAAAAACTGTTTTTT
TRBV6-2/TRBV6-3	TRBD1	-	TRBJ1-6	CASSLNTGTGNSPLHF	TGTGCCAGCAGTCTCAACACCGGGACAGGAAATTCACCCCTCCACTTT
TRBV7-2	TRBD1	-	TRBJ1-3	CASSPQGGLSGNTIYF	TGTGCCAGCAGCCCCCAGGGGGGACTCTCTGGAAACACCATATATTTT
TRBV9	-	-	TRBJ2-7	CASSSRIGAGEQYF	TGTGCCAGCAGCTCAAGAATAGGAGCCGGAGAGCAGTACTTC
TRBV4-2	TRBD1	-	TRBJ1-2	CASSQPGQGPYGYTF	TGTGCCAGCAGCCAACCGGGACAGGGACCTTATGGCTACACCTTC
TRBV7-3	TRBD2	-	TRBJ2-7	CASSLGGRASEQYF	TGTGCCAGCAGCTTAGGCGGGAGGGCCTCCGAGCAGTACTTC
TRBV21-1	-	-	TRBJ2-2	CASSRQGADGELFF	TGTGCCAGCAGCAGACAGGGGGCGGACGGGGAGCTGTTTTTT
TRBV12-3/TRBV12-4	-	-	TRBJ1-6	CASSLLGPLHF	TGTGCCAGCAGCCTCCTGGGGCCTCTCCACTTT
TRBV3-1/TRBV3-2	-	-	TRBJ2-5	CASSQERRETQYF	TGTGCCAGCAGCCAAGAGCGCCGGGAGACCCAGTACTTC
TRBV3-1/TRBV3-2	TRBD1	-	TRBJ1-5	CASSLGTASNQPQHF	TGTGCCAGCAGCCTGGGGACAGCTAGCAATCAGCCCCAGCATTTT
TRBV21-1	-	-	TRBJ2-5	CASSNYRTGGRQETQYF	TGTGCCAGCAGCAATTACCGGACAGGGGGCCGCCAAGAGACCCAGTACTTC
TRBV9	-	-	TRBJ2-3	CASSVGGQTDTQYF	TGTGCCAGCAGCGTAGGGGGCCAAACAGATACGCAGTATTTT
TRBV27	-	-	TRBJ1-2	CARKQGWIGYTF	TGTGCCAGAAAACAGGGTTGGATTGGCTACACCTTC
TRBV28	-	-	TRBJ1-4	CASSSALDRTHEKLFF	TGTGCCAGCAGTTCCGCCCTCGACAGGACCCATGAAAAACTGTTTTTT